The clone carrying this T cell receptor beta chain was counted a few times. For TCRbeta, the library was prepared with unique molecular identifiers. A single record per CDR3 protein comes from TCRdb applying MiXCR to the PCR reads. The sample has about 540,000 distinct CDR3 sequences; about a sixth are singletons. This sample is part of a study of T-cell reconstitution after alpha-beta-depleted transplantation in children. Per germline, CDR1 SGHKS and CDR2 YYEKEE (reference sequence). This CDR3 is 14 amino acids long. Trimming cost V 0 bases and J 3 bases, with 6 bases left between them. The chain couples TRBV5-5 to TRBJ2-2; D gene ambiguous. The source is a human donor who donated a stem cell graft to a child with acute lymphoblastic leukemia. Material: PBMCs from the stem cell graft donor, obtained from the stem cell graft. The CDR3 loop is CASSLAPYTGELFF. The DNA for the CDR3 is TGTGCCAGCAGCTTGGCCCCCTACACCGGGGAGCTGTTTTTT. The full variable domain, completed using reference TRBV5-5 and TRBJ2-2, is DAGVTQSPTHLIKTRGQQVTLRCSPISGHKSVSWYQQVLGQGPQFIFQYYEKEERGRGNFPDRFSARQFPNYSSELNVNALLLGDSALYLCASSLAPYTGELFFGEGSRLTVL.